Below, 5 T cell receptor beta chains from the same sample are listed, as sequenced in a study of cytotoxic CD8 clonotypes in ibrutinib-treated CLL. Sequenced by immunoSEQ multiplex PCR; TCRdb stores in-frame clones only, minus some. The sample records about 130,000 clones, 75% to 85% being singletons. The specimen comprised PBMCs, sampled after 12 months of ibrutinib treatment. These TCRs come from a human donor with chronic lymphocytic leukemia.

The chain is built from TRBV6-6 and TRBJ1-3; no clear D. The CDR3 spans 13 residues. Trimming removed 2 bases from V and 0 bases from J, with 2 bases in between. Per germline, CDR1 MNHNY and CDR2 SVGAGI (reference sequence). CDR3 sequence: CASSYDSGNTIYF. For the CDR3, the DNA is TGTGCCAGCAGTTACGACTCTGGAAACACCATATATTTT.

This rearrangement joins TRBV5-1 to TRBJ2-1; perhaps D is TRBD1 or TRBD2 (5 bases each). V lost 5 bases, J lost 4 bases, and 16 bases lay in between. CDR3 length equals 15 residues. The germline CDR1 and CDR2 sequences are SGHRS and YFSETQ. The CDR3 region has the DNA TGCGCCAGCAGGCCTACCGGGGCAGCTTACAATGAGCAGTTCTTC. Encoded protein: CASRPTGAAYNEQFF.

The V gene is TRBV7-3, the J gene TRBJ2-1; TRBD2 matches at 8 bases. The CDR3 is made up of 16 amino acids. The V and J ends lost 8 bases and 6 bases, in that order; junction bases with no gene match: 15. Germline V gives CDR1 SGHTA, CDR2 FQGTGA. CDR3 residues: CASAPSLAGGRNEQFF. CDR3 nucleotide sequence: TGTGCCAGCGCCCCCAGTCTGGCGGGAGGCCGCAATGAGCAGTTCTTC. The full variable domain, completed using reference TRBV7-3 and TRBJ2-1, is GAGVSQTPSNKVTEKGKYVELRCDPISGHTALYWYRQSLGQGPEFLIYFQGTGAADDSGLPNDRFFAVRPEGSVSTLKIQRTERGDSAVYLCASAPSLAGGRNEQFFGPGTRLTVL.

The rearrangement links TRBV4-3 to TRBJ2-7; tentative D call: TRBD2 (6 bases). CDR1 and CDR2 from the germline V gene are LGHNA and YSLEER. The CDR3 spans 16 residues. Between the trimmed V and J ends, which lost 0 bases and 0 bases, there was a span of 12 bases. In nucleotides, the CDR3 is TGCGCCAGCAGCCAAGATCTAGCTAGCGCCTCCTACGAGCAGTACTTC. It translates to CASSQDLASASYEQYF.

This clone was observed once. This chain connects TRBV25-1 to TRBJ2-1; 10 nucleotides align to TRBD2. From germline, CDR1 is MGHDK and CDR2 SYGVNS. The CDR3 spans 15 residues. V dropped 2 bases and J dropped 5; count of bases not matched to a gene: 3. This CDR3 reads CASSERLAGDNEQFF. CDR3 in DNA: TGTGCCAGCAGTGAAAGGCTAGCGGGGGACAATGAGCAGTTCTTC.